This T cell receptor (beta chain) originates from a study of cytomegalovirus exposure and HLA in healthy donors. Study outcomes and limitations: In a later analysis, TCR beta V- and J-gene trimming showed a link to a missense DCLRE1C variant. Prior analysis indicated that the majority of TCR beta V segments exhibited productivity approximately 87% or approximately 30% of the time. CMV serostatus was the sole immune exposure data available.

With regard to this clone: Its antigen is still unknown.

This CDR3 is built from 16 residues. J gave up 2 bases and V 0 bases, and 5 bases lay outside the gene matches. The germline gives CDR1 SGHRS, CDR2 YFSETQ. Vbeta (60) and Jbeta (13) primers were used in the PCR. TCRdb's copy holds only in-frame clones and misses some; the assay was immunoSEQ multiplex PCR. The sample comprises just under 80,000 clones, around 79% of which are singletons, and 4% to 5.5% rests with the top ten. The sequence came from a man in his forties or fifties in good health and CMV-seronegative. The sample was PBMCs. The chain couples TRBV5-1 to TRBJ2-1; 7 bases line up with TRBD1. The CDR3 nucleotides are TGCGCCAGCAGCTTGGCCAGGCAGGGGGCCTACAATGAGCAGTTCTTC. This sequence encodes CASSLARQGAYNEQFF.